This TCR beta chain was obtained from a study of blood T cell repertoires in COVID-19. This clone was observed a few times. The CDR3 is made up of 16 amino acids. Per the germline V gene, CDR1 is MNHNY and CDR2 is SVGAGI (reference sequence). After removal of 5 bases from V and 5 bases from J, the junction contained 8 bases not matched to a gene. Using immunoSEQ multiplex PCR, the repertoire was profiled, and TCRdb retains in-frame clones only, with some absent. This table holds 220,000 or so clones, roughly 90% found once. This receptor was identified in a man in his 60s who had recovered from COVID-19. The material sequenced was peripheral blood. The V gene is TRBV6-6, the J gene TRBJ1-6, with 8 bases lining up with TRBD1. CDR3 DNA sequence: TGTGCCAGCAGTAGCCACAGGACAGGGAATAATTCACCCCTCCACTTT. It encodes CASSSHRTGNNSPLHF.